This TCR beta chain was identified during a study of cytomegalovirus exposure and HLA in healthy donors. Germline CDR1 and CDR2: KGHSH and LQKENI. The CDR3 runs 16 residues. The V segment lost 3 bases and the J segment 1 base; nucleotides outside the gene matches: 8. Study findings and constraints: There were three CMV-associated chains whose specificity for CMV antigens was confirmed in vitro. The classifier was said to identify cytomegalovirus status with high specificity and sensitivity. Later on, an analysis tied over 15,000 TCR beta sequences to HLA alleles at 0.05 false discovery rate.

Researchers ran the PCR with 60 Vbeta and 13 Jbeta primers. Method: immunoSEQ multiplex PCR; TCRdb's copy keeps in-frame clones and lacks some. The table shows 84,000 or so clones, with approximately 79% occurring only once. This clone was seen a single time. The antigen is unknown. The sequenced sample was PBMCs. This chain links TRBV18 with TRBJ2-5; 7 bases match TRBD1. The receptor's source is a man younger than 45 in good health and CMV-seronegative. CDR3 sequence (DNA): TGTGCCAGCTCACCCTCCGGGACAGTCCTCCAAGAGACCCAGTACTTC. Amino acid sequence: CASSPSGTVLQETQYF.